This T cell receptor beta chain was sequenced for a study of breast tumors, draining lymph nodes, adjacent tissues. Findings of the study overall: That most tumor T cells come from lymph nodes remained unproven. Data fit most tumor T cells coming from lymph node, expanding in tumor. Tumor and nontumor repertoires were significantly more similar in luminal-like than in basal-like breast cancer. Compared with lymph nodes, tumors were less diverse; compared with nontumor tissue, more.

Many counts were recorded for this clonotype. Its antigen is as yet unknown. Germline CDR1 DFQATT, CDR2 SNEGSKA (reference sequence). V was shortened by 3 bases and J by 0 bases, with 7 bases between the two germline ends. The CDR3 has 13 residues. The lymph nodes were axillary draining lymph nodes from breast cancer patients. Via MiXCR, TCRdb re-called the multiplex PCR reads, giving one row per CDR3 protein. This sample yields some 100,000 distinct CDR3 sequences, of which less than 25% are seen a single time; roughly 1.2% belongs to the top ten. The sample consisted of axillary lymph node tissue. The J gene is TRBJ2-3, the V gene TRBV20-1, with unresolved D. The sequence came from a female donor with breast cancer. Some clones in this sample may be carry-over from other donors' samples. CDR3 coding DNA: TGCAGTGCTAGGACCCCTAGCACAGATACGCAGTATTTT. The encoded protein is CSARTPSTDTQYF.